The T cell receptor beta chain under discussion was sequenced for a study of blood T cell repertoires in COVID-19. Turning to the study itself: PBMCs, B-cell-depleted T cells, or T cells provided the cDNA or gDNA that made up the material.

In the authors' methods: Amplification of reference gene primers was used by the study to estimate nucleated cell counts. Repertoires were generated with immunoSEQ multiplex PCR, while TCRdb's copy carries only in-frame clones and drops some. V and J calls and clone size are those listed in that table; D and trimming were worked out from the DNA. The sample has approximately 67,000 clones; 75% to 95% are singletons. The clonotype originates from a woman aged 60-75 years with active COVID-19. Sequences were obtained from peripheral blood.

CDR3 loop: CASSQAGGEQFF. CDR3 nucleotides: TGTGCCAGCAGCCAAGCGGGGGGTGAGCAGTTCTTC. The V call is TRBV14, the J call TRBJ2-1; 7 positions match TRBD2. CDR3 length equals 12 residues. The germline V gene has CDR1 SGHDN and CDR2 FVKESK. The V and J ends lost 1 base and 9 bases, in that order; junction bases with no gene match: 0.